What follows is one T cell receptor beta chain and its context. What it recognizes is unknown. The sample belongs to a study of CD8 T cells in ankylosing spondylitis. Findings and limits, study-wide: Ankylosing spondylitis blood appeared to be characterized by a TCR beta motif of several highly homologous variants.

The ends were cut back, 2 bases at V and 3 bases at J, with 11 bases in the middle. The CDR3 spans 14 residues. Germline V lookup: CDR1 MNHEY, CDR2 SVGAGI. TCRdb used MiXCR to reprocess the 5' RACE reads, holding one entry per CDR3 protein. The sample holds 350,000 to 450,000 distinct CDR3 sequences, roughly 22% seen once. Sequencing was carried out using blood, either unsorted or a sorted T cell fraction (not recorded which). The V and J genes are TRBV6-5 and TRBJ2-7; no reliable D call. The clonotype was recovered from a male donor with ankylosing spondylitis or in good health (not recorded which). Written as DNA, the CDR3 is TGTGCCAGCAGTTACGGGCAGACAAGCTACGAGCAGTACTTC. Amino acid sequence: CASSYGQTSYEQYF.